This TCR beta chain is from a study of cytomegalovirus exposure and HLA in healthy donors. The primer mix had 60 Vbeta and 13 Jbeta primers. Data came from immunoSEQ multiplex PCR; TCRdb stores just in-frame clones and leaves some out. Its table records 150,000 to 200,000 clones. On this clone itself: The antigen remains undetermined.

Findings of the study overall: Earlier results showed most TCR beta V segments being productive about 87% or about 30% of the time. Researchers catalogued approximately 170 TCR beta chains as cytomegalovirus-associated. Confirmation was obtained in vitro that a few CMV-associated chains are specific for CMV antigens. It was shown in a later analysis that HLA-associated TCR beta chains were more clonally expanded than other, equally common chains.

The CDR3 consists of 14 residues. CDR1 is MRHNA, CDR2 SNTAGT, per germline. Unmatched junction bases numbered 7, after V lost 5 bases and J lost 9 bases. The sequencing input was PBMCs. The TCR originated in a woman aged 18-29 years in good health and CMV-seropositive. The rearrangement joins TRBV6-4 to TRBJ2-1; 10 bases are a match to TRBD1. CDR3 amino acids: CASSPGQGPGEQFF. CDR3 sequence (DNA): TGTGCCAGCAGTCCGGGACAGGGGCCGGGTGAGCAGTTCTTC.